Listed here are 22 T cell receptor beta chains from one sample, sequenced in a study of cytomegalovirus exposure and HLA in healthy donors. The study ran its PCR with 60 Vbeta and 13 Jbeta primers. Assay: immunoSEQ multiplex PCR; the TCRdb copy retains only in-frame clones and omits some. The specimen's table records about 130,000 clones. Sequencing was carried out using PBMCs. Receptors originate from a man aged 40-49 years in good health and CMV-seronegative.

V is TRBV2 and J is TRBJ1-5, with 7 bases that match TRBD1. CDR3 length: 14 amino acids. Trimming at V came to 6 bases and at J to 9 bases, leaving 11 bases not matched to a gene. Germline CDR1 reads SNHLY; CDR2 reads FYNNEI. CDR3 in DNA: TGTGCCAGCAGGTGGGGGACAGAACCCGGGCCCCAGCATTTT. Amino acids: CASRWGTEPGPQHF.

The chain links TRBV4-3 to TRBJ1-2, with TRBD1 matching over 10 bases. This CDR3 region has 17 residues. Germline CDR1 LGHNA, CDR2 YSLEER. J lost 4 bases, V lost 0 bases, and 8 bases had no gene match. CDR3 in DNA: TGCGCCAGCAGCCAAGATTGGGGACAGGGGATGACCTATGGCTACACCTTC. Amino acids: CASSQDWGQGMTYGYTF.

This chain connects TRBV29-1 to TRBJ2-7; 15 positions match TRBD2. The junction had 9 bases not matched to a gene; V was cut back by 6 bases and J by 6 bases. Looked up from germline, CDR1 is SQVTM and CDR2 is ANQGSEA. This CDR3 has 15 amino acids. The CDR3: CSVSSEGLAGGEQYF. The CDR3 nucleotides read TGCAGCGTATCATCGGAGGGACTAGCGGGAGGCGAGCAGTACTTC.

The gene calls are TRBV5-4 and TRBJ2-7; a weak D match, TRBD1 (5 bases). V was shortened by 3 bases and J by 1 base, with 14 bases between the two germline ends. This CDR3 contains 15 residues. Germline V CDR1 and CDR2: SGHNT, YYREEE (reference sequence). The CDR3 nucleotides are TGTGCCAGCAGCTCACCTGGGGCAGGATCCTACGAGCAGTACTTC. This encodes CASSSPGAGSYEQYF.

The chain is built from TRBV5-5 and TRBJ2-3; D not certain. This CDR3 has 15 amino acids. V lost 0 bases and J lost 0, with 8 bases in between. CDR1 and CDR2 (germline): SGHKS, YYEKEE (reference sequence). The CDR3 bases are TGTGCCAGCAGCTTGGACGGTACTAGCACAGATACGCAGTATTTT. It encodes CASSLDGTSTDTQYF.

This chain links TRBV11-2 with TRBJ1-1; D ambiguous. The germline V gene has CDR1 SGHAT and CDR2 FQNNGV. The CDR3 length is 13 residues. V was cut by 2 bases and J by 2 bases, with 6 bases left in between. CDR3 loop: CASSLRGNTEAFF. CDR3 DNA: TGTGCCAGCAGCTTACGAGGTAACACTGAAGCTTTCTTT.

The chain employs TRBV4-1 and TRBJ2-1, with D possibly matching TRBD2 (5 bases). Germline values: CDR1 MGHRA, CDR2 YSYEKL. V lost 3 bases and J lost 0, with 12 bases in between. The CDR3 sequence is 16 residues long. DNA of the CDR3: TGCGCCAGCAGCCAGCCATCAACTAGCTCCTACAATGAGCAGTTCTTC. Residues: CASSQPSTSSYNEQFF.

The chain uses TRBV4-2 and TRBJ2-1; a weak D match, TRBD2 (5 bases). The V and J ends lost 0 bases and 6 bases respectively, with 18 bases between them. CDR1 LGHNA and CDR2 YNFKEQ come from the germline V gene. The CDR3 has 17 amino acids. DNA for the CDR3: TGTGCCAGCAGCCAAGATGGGCCAGCGGCCCTCCTCAATGAGCAGTTCTTC. Its translation: CASSQDGPAALLNEQFF.

The chain has TRBV2 and TRBJ1-2; weak D call: TRBD1 (5 bases). The CDR3 is 12 amino acids. Between the trimmed V and J ends, which lost 3 bases and 4 bases, there was a span of 6 bases. Germline-derived CDR1 and CDR2 are SNHLY and FYNNEI. The CDR3 region is CASSDGGYGYTF. CDR3 coding DNA: TGTGCCAGCAGTGACGGGGGCTATGGCTACACCTTC. Using reference TRBV2 and TRBJ1-2 for the parts outside the CDR3, the full variable domain is EPEVTQTPSHQVTQMGQEVILRCVPISNHLYFYWYRQILGQKVEFLVSFYNNEISEKSEIFDDQFSVERPDGSNFTLKIRSTKLEDSAMYFCASSDGGYGYTFGSGTRLTVV.

V and J are TRBV4-1 and TRBJ2-5, with D maybe TRBD2 (5 bases). The J call may be faulty, since TRBJ2-7 better matches the DNA end. This CDR3 has 14 residues. The germline V gene has CDR1 MGHRA and CDR2 YSYEKL. The CDR3 spells CASSQDGLYYEQYF. The CDR3 DNA is TGCGCCAGCAGCCAAGATGGACTTTACTACGAGCAGTACTTC.

J is TRBJ1-2 and V is TRBV19; 7 bases are shared with TRBD1. CDR1 is LNHDA and CDR2 is SQIVND in the germline V gene (reference sequence). The CDR3 contains 19 residues. V trimming: 7 bases; J trimming: 3 bases; junction bases outside the gene matches: 23. The CDR3 coding sequence is TGTGCCAGTACCTCACCCAGCCGCCGACAGGGAATCACCGACTATGGCTACACCTTC. It codes for CASTSPSRRQGITDYGYTF.

The chain employs TRBV9 and TRBJ2-7, with 8 nucleotides matching TRBD1. This CDR3 has 15 residues. CDR1 is SGDLS, CDR2 YYNGEE, per germline. After removal of 4 bases from V and 7 bases from J, the junction contained 13 bases not matched to a gene. Written as DNA, the CDR3 is TGTGCCAGCAGCTCATCAGGGGGCACGGGAGAAGAGCAGTACTTC. Residues: CASSSSGGTGEEQYF.

The CDR3 reads CASSVEGSSGELFF. Written as DNA, the CDR3 is TGTGCCAGCAGCGTAGAGGGGTCGTCCGGGGAGCTGTTTTTT. V gene TRBV9 combines with J gene TRBJ2-2; perhaps TRBD1 as D (5 bases). This CDR3 spans 14 amino acids. The germline gives CDR1 SGDLS, CDR2 YYNGEE. Trimming left V 0 bases short and J 6 bases short, with 9 bases between.

The V gene is TRBV19, the J gene TRBJ2-1; 10 bases map to TRBD2. The germline CDR1 and CDR2 sequences are LNHDA and SQIVND (reference sequence). This CDR3 is 17 amino acids long. The junction had 10 bases not matched to a gene; V was cut back by 5 bases and J by 3 bases. In nucleotides, the CDR3 is TGTGCCAGTAGTCAACCCCATAGCGGGAGGTACTACAATGAGCAGTTCTTC. Translation gives CASSQPHSGRYYNEQFF.

V and J are TRBV30 and TRBJ2-7, with D possibly being TRBD2 (6 bases). Trimming left V 2 bases short and J 7 bases short, with 21 bases between. CDR3 length: 15 amino acids. Germline loops: CDR1 GTSNPN, CDR2 SVGIG (reference sequence). The CDR3 sequence is CAWSRRETAWKEQYF. CDR3 DNA sequence: TGTGCCTGGAGTCGTCGGGAGACTGCTTGGAAAGAGCAGTACTTC.

Worth noting for this clone: At one end the junction does not follow the germline gene, possibly because of a read error. The V gene is TRBV19, the J gene TRBJ1-1, with D possibly TRBD1 on 5 matching bases. The CDR3 runs 12 residues. Germline V gene sequence: CDR1 LNHDA, CDR2 SQIVND (reference sequence). CDR3 protein: CASNKGNSEAFF. DNA of the CDR3: TGTGCCAGTAACAAGGGGAACTCTGAAGCTTTCTTT.

V is TRBV5-1 and J is TRBJ2-7; possible D gene TRBD1, 6 bases. The CDR3 loop spans 18 amino acids. The V gene lost 0 bases and the J gene lost 3 bases, with 22 bases spanning the gap. Germline V gives CDR1 SGHRS, CDR2 YFSETQ. The CDR3 DNA reads as TGCGCCAGCAGCTTGGATGCCCCCGCCCAAGGGGGTTTCTACGAGCAGTACTTC. It codes for CASSLDAPAQGGFYEQYF.

The chain links TRBV11-3 to TRBJ2-7; 7 nucleotides match TRBD2. The length of the CDR3 is 16 residues. Germline values: CDR1 SGHNT, CDR2 YENEEA. The V segment lost 2 bases and the J segment 3 bases; nucleotides outside the gene matches: 10. The CDR3 loop reads CASSLSYGTNFYEQYF. DNA of the CDR3: TGTGCCAGCAGCTTAAGTTACGGGACTAACTTCTACGAGCAGTACTTC.

This chain connects TRBV19 to TRBJ1-2; 9 bases are shared with TRBD1. Germline-derived CDR1 and CDR2 are LNHDA and SQIVND (reference sequence). V lost 4 bases, J lost 9 bases, and 12 bases stayed unmatched. This CDR3 has 15 residues. The CDR3 loop is CASSKGQGRTFRYTF. CDR3 nucleotide sequence: TGTGCCAGTAGTAAGGGACAGGGCAGGACCTTTCGCTACACCTTC.

The CDR3 loop is CASSLGQVNTGELFF. CDR3 sequence (DNA): TGTGCCAGCTCACTCGGACAGGTCAACACCGGGGAGCTGTTTTTT. This rearrangement joins TRBV18 to TRBJ2-2; 7 bases align to TRBD1. The junction had 4 bases not matched to a gene; V was cut back by 4 bases and J by 2 bases. In germline, CDR1 is KGHSH, CDR2 LQKENI. This CDR3 has 15 residues.

The chain employs TRBV5-1 and TRBJ1-1; tentatively, D is TRBD1 (6 bases). Germline V gives CDR1 SGHRS, CDR2 YFSETQ. Trimming took off 6 bases at V and 1 base at J, with 13 bases between the two ends. The CDR3 totals 14 residues. CDR3 protein: CASTLQGSNTEAFF. The CDR3, as DNA: TGCGCCAGCACCCTACAGGGATCGAACACTGAAGCTTTCTTT.

The genes are TRBV5-1 and TRBJ2-7; 11 bases fit TRBD2. The CDR3 is made up of 16 amino acids. Germline-derived CDR1 and CDR2 are SGHRS and YFSETQ. V dropped 4 bases and J dropped 2; count of bases not matched to a gene: 8. CDR3 nucleotide sequence: TGCGCCAGCAGCCCCTGGACTAGCGGGCCGACCTACGAGCAGTACTTC. Protein product: CASSPWTSGPTYEQYF.